The sequence of this TCR beta chain was determined in a study of CD8 T cells in ankylosing spondylitis. Study observations and caveats: Reports say disease-linked clones showed up significantly more in matched ankylosing spondylitis synovial fluid. Previous work reported some of these motif variants in the synovial fluid and blood of reactive arthritis. Blood from ankylosing spondylitis patients appeared to carry a characteristic roughly 8-variant TCR beta motif. Clones linked to disease, bearing a CD8+ phenotype, were relatively rare in peripheral blood.

This clonotype showed up just a few times. What it binds is unknown. V was trimmed by 4 bases and J by 0 bases, leaving 13 bases between them. This CDR3 comprises 15 residues. Germline CDR1 SGHRS, CDR2 YFSETQ. Molecular-barcoded quantitative 5'-RACE produced these TCR beta libraries. TCRdb re-derived calls from the 5' RACE reads in MiXCR, one entry per CDR3 protein. The sample carries 700,000 to 1,000,000 distinct CDR3 sequences, roughly 10% recorded once. The receptor's source is a male donor with ankylosing spondylitis. The source material was blood, either unsorted or a sorted T cell fraction (not recorded which). The genes are TRBV5-1 and TRBJ1-2, with D possibly TRBD1 on 5 matching bases. The CDR3 DNA sequence: TGCGCCAGCAGCCATTCAGGGACCGCTAACTATGGCTACACCTTC. Amino acid sequence: CASSHSGTANYGYTF. Variable domain in full (rest from reference TRBV5-1 and TRBJ1-2): KAGVTQTPRYLIKTRGQQVTLSCSPISGHRSVSWYQQTPGQGLQFLFEYFSETQRNKGNFPGRFSGRQFSNSRSEMNVSTLELGDSALYLCASSHSGTANYGYTFGSGTRLTVV.